Listed below are T cell receptor beta chains from one sample, sequenced in a study of T cell repertoires in ileal Crohn's disease. Produced via immunoSEQ multiplex PCR; TCRdb's table is partial and in-frame only. The table shows approximately 10,000 clones, with just under 75% occurring only once. The sequencing sample was made of ileal tissue. These TCRs come from an adult with Crohn's disease. Both conserved end residues are part of each CDR3. A clone size is listed for some rows: how often the clone was seen (once, few, many), or a class if it is expanded.

clone size	V gene	J gene	CDR3 protein
-	TRBV9	TRBJ1-4	CASSVGVATNEKLFF
-	TRBV6-6	TRBJ2-7	CASSLSGVGIYEQYF
-	TRBV29-1	TRBJ2-1	CSGGTGGYNEQFF
-	TRBV2	TRBJ2-2	CASSASGTTWELFF
-	TRBV19	TRBJ2-7	CATSTGPGEQYF
-	TRBV6-1	TRBJ2-1	CASSDPGLASYNEQFF
-	TRBV7-2	TRBJ1-2	CASSPDRAYGYTF
-	TRBV6-5	TRBJ1-1	CASSYSTEGITEAFF
-	TRBV30	-	CVGGRGYEQYF
few	TRBV12-5	TRBJ2-3	CASGLGQGNTDTQYF
few	TRBV11-3	TRBJ2-1	CASSLAPSGSGEQFF
once	TRBV6-5	TRBJ1-5	CASSWTQGQPQHF
medium-sized	TRBV12-1	TRBJ2-7	CASSPPIAVQQYF
-	TRBV4-3	TRBJ2-6	CASSQETEGSGANVLTF
-	TRBV2	TRBJ2-1	CARKGGRRNEQFF
once	TRBV6-1	TRBJ2-2	CASSEAGSPAGELFF
medium-sized	TRBV7-9	TRBJ1-1	CASSHGAGEAFF
-	TRBV19	TRBJ2-7	CASSVAATATYEQYF
few	TRBV30	TRBJ2-3	CAWSPPYITDTQYF
-	TRBV27	TRBJ2-7	CASRHSGTGIYEQYF
once	TRBV30	TRBJ2-1	CASTRGTSSYNEQFF
-	TRBV6-5	TRBJ1-1	CASWTGNTEAFF
-	TRBV7-2	TRBJ2-1	CASSLVGTSGNNEQFF
-	TRBV27	TRBJ2-7	CASSPHGGSSYEQYF
-	TRBV27	TRBJ1-1	CASSRMAGGGSMNTEAFF
-	TRBV7-2	TRBJ2-1	CASSFLGSTEQFF
-	TRBV6-1	TRBJ2-7	CASRPGLALNEQYF
once	TRBV9	TRBJ2-1	CASSEGGFRNEQFF
-	TRBV5-4	TRBJ2-3	CASSGGTWTSTDTQYF
-	TRBV7-8	TRBJ1-5	CASSSTYGPYRGGGNQPQHF
-	TRBV6-5	TRBJ2-1	CASSARGEQFF
-	TRBV6-1	TRBJ1-1	CASSRVGQVNTEAFF
-	TRBV16	TRBJ1-5	CASSQFSGNQPQHF
-	TRBV5-1	TRBJ1-5	CASSLDSTSQPQHF
-	TRBV9	TRBJ2-1	CASSESGTVYNEQFF
-	TRBV11-2	TRBJ2-7	CASTMTELGGEQYF
-	TRBV7-9	TRBJ2-7	CASSRSSGRASYEQYF
-	TRBV2	TRBJ2-7	CASSANRGNMGEQYF
few	TRBV7-7	TRBJ2-7	CASSPGTGTYEQYF
few	TRBV7-6	TRBJ2-6	CASSLALVGSGANVLTF
-	TRBV19	TRBJ2-4	CASSTGTSIAKNIQYF